This entry concerns a single TCR beta chain. In this sample, this clone turned up once. The target of this receptor is not known. No base-level quality is on record; no much larger clone is a single base apart. Reading from cysteine to phenylalanine, the CDR3 counts 15 amino acids. The kept DNA is CDR3 alone, 45 bases in frame from the first base. The V end gives up 5 bases and the J end 0 bases, leaving 5 bases in the junction not matched to a gene. Reading the germline V gene (reference sequence) gives CDR1 GTSNPN and CDR2 SVGIG. The sample's treatment or condition label, decoded: roughly 19 received Ad26.COV2.S at low or high dose, single or two shots; five or six received placebo; per-sample allocation not given. Repertoires of vaccine and placebo recipients were sequenced from samples taken on day 63 after the first injection. Between 29 July and 7 August 2020, Cohort 1b enrolled 25 adults aged 18-55 years at one site in Boston, USA. Ad26.COV2.S was a replication-incompetent adenovirus type 26 vector that expressed a prefusion-stabilized SARS-CoV-2 spike protein derived from the original Wuhan strain.

The entry originates in a study of Ad26.COV2.S vaccination and SARS-CoV-2 variants (dated by TCRdb to the early 2020s). With respect to the entire study: Donors in the vaccine arm were drawn from COV1001, a phase I-IIa trial of Ad26.COV2.S in healthy adults that was multicentre, randomized, double-blind and placebo-controlled. Ad26.COV2.S was given intramuscularly at 5x10^10 or 1x10^11 viral particles, as a single shot or as two shots 56 days apart. TCRbeta repertoire sequencing served as the tool for gauging how specific and how broad the SARS-CoV-2-reactive T cell receptors were following Ad26.COV2.S vaccination. A total of around 32 samples were included in the TCR-sequenced set, comprising around 20 Ad26.COV2.S vaccine recipients, 5 placebo recipients and 8 SARS-CoV-2 convalescent individuals. Participants in the trial were split at random into five groups of five each, receiving low-dose or high-dose Ad26.COV2.S once or twice, or else placebo on both occasions. Throughout the experiments and outcome assessment, investigators stayed blinded to trial group allocation. Overall results and qualifications from the work: Comparing responses between vaccine doses or regimens was not something the study was powered to do. Comparable non-spike TCR breadth was observed between vaccine and placebo recipients, consistent with only spike being contained in the vaccine. The authors noted that the TCR breadth and depth analyses may have underestimated total T cell responses. After vaccination, substantial breadth of spike-specific CD8+ and CD4+ T cell responses was reported. Ad26.COV2.S recipients had higher spike-specific TCR breadth than placebo recipients (P = 0.0014).

The immunoSEQ Assay was the method used to sequence TCRbeta CDR3 regions. After extraction, genomic DNA underwent amplification by bias-controlled multiplex PCR, followed by high-throughput sequencing. As for the original processing: Collapsing and filtering of sequences were performed to quantify the absolute abundance of each unique TCRbeta CDR3 region. T cell fraction was estimated by normalizing TCRbeta template counts to usable DNA, with usable DNA measured through amplification of reference genes found in all nucleated cells. Repertoire TCRs were annotated as SARS-CoV-2-specific when V gene, CDR3 amino acid sequence and J gene were exactly matched to a known reactive TCR set. The reference SARS-CoV-2 TCR set was obtained from MIRA and was filtered for enrichment in COVID-19-positive ImmuneCODE repertoires, whereby public or cross-reactive TCRs were removed. Drawing on the MIRA antigens, annotated TCRs were analysed further at the level of specific ORF or position within ORF. Breadth was defined as the number of annotated unique rearrangements divided by the total number of unique productive rearrangements, and depth was defined as the summed frequency of the annotated unique rearrangements. Two-sided Wilcoxon rank-sum tests were applied when comparing TCR breadth between groups. The immuneACCESS repertoire file appears here via TCRdb, limited to in-frame rearrangements. These files lack a portion of the clones; in checked studies, under half of the deficit traces to unresolved V genes, and the cause of the others is not known. Clone size and V and J calls were adopted from that table, with D and trimming inferred from the DNA. Present in this sample are 350,000 to 600,000 clones, roughly nine tenths of which were seen just once. The leading ten clones occupy 1.7% of the sample.

The chain couples TRBV30 to TRBJ1-3; the central 9 bases match TRBD1. This specimen was peripheral blood, taken in a trial of Ad26.COV2.S vaccine versus placebo. This receptor was identified in a person aged 18-65 years who received the Ad26.COV2.S COVID-19 vaccine or a placebo. The CDR3 region: CAWDGTGRSGNTIYF. The DNA sequence reads TGTGCCTGGGACGGGACAGGGCGCTCTGGAAACACCATATATTTT.